The TCR beta chain described here comes from a study of monozygotic twins with inflammatory bowel disease. This CDR3 has 15 amino acids. With the 5' RACE reads reprocessed, TCRdb shows one record per CDR3 protein and no DNA. Recorded for this sample: 300,000 to 400,000 distinct CDR3 sequences. The origin of this receptor is a human donor with ulcerative colitis or Crohn's disease, or a healthy co-twin of an affected twin (not recorded which). Sequenced material: blood. This chain connects TRBV12-3 or TRBV12-4 to TRBJ2-5; no DNA is available, so the TRBD2 call from TCRdb remains unchecked. CDR3 protein: CASSFRTSGGETQYF.